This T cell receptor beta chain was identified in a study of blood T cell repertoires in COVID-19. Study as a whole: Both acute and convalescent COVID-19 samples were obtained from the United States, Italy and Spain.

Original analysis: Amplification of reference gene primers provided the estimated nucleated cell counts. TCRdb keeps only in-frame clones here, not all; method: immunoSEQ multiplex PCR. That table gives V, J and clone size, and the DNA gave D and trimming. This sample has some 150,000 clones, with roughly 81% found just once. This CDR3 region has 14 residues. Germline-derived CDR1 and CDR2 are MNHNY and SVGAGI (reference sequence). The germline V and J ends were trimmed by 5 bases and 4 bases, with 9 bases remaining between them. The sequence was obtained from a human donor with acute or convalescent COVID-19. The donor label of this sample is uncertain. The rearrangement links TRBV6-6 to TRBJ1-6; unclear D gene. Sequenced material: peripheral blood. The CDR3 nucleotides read TGTGCCAGCAGTCTGGAGGATTATAATTCACCCCTCCACTTT. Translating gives CASSLEDYNSPLHF.